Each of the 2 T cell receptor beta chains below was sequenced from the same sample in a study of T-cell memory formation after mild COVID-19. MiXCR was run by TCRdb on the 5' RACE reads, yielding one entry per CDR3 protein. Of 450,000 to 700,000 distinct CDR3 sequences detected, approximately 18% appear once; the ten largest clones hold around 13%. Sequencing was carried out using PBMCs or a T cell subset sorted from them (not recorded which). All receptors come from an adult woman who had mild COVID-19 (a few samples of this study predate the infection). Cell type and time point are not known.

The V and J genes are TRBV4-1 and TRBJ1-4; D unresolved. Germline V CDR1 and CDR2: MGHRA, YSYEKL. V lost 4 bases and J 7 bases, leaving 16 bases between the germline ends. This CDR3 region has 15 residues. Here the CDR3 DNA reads TGCGCCAGCAGCCCACGACCCCCGCGGGGTGAAAAACTGTTTTTT. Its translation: CASSPRPPRGEKLFF.

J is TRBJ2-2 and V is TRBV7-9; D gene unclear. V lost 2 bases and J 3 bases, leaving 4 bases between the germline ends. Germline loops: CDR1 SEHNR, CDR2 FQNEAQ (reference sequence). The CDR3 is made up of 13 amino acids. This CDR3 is CASSLTHTGELFF. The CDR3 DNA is TGTGCCAGCAGCTTAACCCACACCGGGGAGCTGTTTTTT.